This T cell receptor (beta chain) was documented in a study of blood T cells in healthy people across ages (dated by TCRdb to between 2014 and 2017). Regarding the study in general: Template switching captured roughly one uniquely barcoded TCR beta cDNA molecule per two T cells in model experiments. The study measured age-related changes in TCR beta repertoire diversity using deep sequencing normalized with unique cDNA molecular identifiers. The donors were split into four age groups: young (average around 16 years), middle-aged (around 37), aged (roughly 65) and long-lived (82). Donors of different ages were randomly distributed across sequencing lanes to avoid experimental bias. Using the same blood draw, the study looked at two additional independent replicas of 1 million unique cDNA reads for two donors, one aged 18 to 30 and the other aged 80 or older.

Donors were approximately 42 systemically healthy Caucasian individuals from Russia aged about 6 to 100 years. Each donor gave 9 to 10 milliliters of peripheral blood, collected into EDTA-treated Vacutainer tubes. PBMCs were isolated by Ficoll-Paque density-gradient centrifugation, with at least 7 million obtained per sample. Trizol reagent was used to extract total RNA from PBMCs, with at least 5 micrograms per sample. For every donor, flow cytometry on a PBMC aliquot measured the percentage of naive CD45RAhigh/CD27high T cells. The library was made by 5' RACE. Sequenced using an Illumina HiSeq 2500. The second PCR ran for about 6 to 12 cycles and used a J-beta primer mix along with a sample-barcoded 5' primer. A template-switch 5' adaptor carrying 12 random nucleotides introduced a unique molecular identifier onto each TCR beta cDNA molecule. At least 3 million CDR3-containing paired-end reads were obtained from each sample. First-strand cDNA was synthesized from all RNA with the Mint cDNA synthesis kit, primed by a TRBC-specific oligonucleotide. Following uracil-DNA glycosylase treatment, a first 18-cycle PCR with universal primers M1SS and BC2_uni_R was performed on all cDNA. The authors' analysis ran thus. Each sample was normalized by randomly selecting 1 million high-quality reads, each carrying a distinct molecular identifier. Instead of being binned into consensus sequences, reads with shared molecular identifiers were discarded. CDR3 identification, clonotype clustering and error correction used MiTCR with a Q25 quality threshold and the strictest error-elimination algorithm. Lower-bound total TCR beta diversity was estimated with a nonparametric unseen species model using Euler transformation. The public reads were quality trimmed at Q25 with fastp and then assembled into clones with MiXCR by TCRdb, keeping productive beta chains. Duplicate CDR3 protein sequences are folded into a single record with the most common DNA and genes. The authors' filters were not applied to this entry. The sample contains 1.5 million to 2 million distinct CDR3 sequences, 28% of them found a single time. Over 7% of the sample comes from the top ten.

This clonotype was seen a handful of times. Its target antigen remains unknown. Base qualities are not recorded, but no much larger clone differs from it by a single base. Overall study outcomes, separate from this receptor: As age increased, observed TCR beta diversity per million T cells dropped in a roughly linear way, and a significant reduction was already evident by age about 40. The long-lived group showed more naive CD4+ T cells, fewer expanded clones and increased TCR diversity than the aged group, suggesting age selection. Estimates of total diversity based on one million sequenced T cells were considered lower bounds and underestimates. Conclusive comparison of naive and antigen-experienced compartments was prevented by the profiling of bulk unsorted PBMCs. Because donor CMV infection status was unknown, age-related changes in expanded clonotypes were potentially confounded. A strong correlation was found between observed TCR beta diversity and the percentage of naive T cells measured by flow cytometry.

Counted from cysteine to phenylalanine, this CDR3 has 16 amino acids. Solely the CDR3 DNA is kept, with 48 bases framed from the first base. V is cut back by 7 bases and J by 5 bases, with 14 bases in the junction unmatched. Based on the germline V gene, the CDR1 and CDR2 sequences are MDHEN and SYDVKM. Sequencing input: blood. The TCR was taken from a woman aged 25 to 39 in good health. The chain is assembled from TRBV28 and TRBJ2-7; TRBD1 agrees with 10 junctional bases. In nucleotide form, the sequence is TGTGCCAGCATCCACGGGTCCGGGACAGGGGCCCACGAGCAGTACTTC. The resulting protein is CASIHGSGTGAHEQYF.